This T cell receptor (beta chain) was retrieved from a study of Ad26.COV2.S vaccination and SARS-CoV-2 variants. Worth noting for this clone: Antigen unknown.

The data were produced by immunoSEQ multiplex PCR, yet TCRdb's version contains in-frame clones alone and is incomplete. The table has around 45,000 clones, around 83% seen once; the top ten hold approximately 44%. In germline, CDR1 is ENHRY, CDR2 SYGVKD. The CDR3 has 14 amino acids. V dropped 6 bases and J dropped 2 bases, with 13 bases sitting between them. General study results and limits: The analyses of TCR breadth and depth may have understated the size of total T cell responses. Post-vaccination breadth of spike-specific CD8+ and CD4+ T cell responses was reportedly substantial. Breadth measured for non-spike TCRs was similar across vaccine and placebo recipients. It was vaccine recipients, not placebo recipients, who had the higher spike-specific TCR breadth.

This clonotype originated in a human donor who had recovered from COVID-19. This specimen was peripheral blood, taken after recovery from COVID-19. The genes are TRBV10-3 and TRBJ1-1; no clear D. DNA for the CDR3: TGTGCCATCAGGCAAAATGAGGGTAACACTGAAGCTTTCTTT. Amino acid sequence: CAIRQNEGNTEAFF.